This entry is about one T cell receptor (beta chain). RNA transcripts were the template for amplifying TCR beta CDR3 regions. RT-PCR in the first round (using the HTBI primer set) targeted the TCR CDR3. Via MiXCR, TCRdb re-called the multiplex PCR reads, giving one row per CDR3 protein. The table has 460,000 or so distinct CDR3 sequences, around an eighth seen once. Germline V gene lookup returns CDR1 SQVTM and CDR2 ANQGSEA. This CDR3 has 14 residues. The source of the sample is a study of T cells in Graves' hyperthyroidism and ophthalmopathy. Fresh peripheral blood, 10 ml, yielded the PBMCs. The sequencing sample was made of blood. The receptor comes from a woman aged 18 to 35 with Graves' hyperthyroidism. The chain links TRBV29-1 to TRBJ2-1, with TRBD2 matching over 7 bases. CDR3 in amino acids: CTSTGLADYNEQFF. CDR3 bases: TGCACCTCAACCGGGCTAGCGGACTACAATGAGCAGTTCTTC.